Given below is one TCR beta chain in context. Its specificity is unknown. A 5'RACE reaction primed in the constant segment made cDNA libraries of TCR alpha and TCR beta, and these carried sample barcodes and UMIs. One entry per CDR3 protein, called by TCRdb with MiXCR from the 5' RACE reads. The repertoire holds tens of thousands of distinct CDR3 sequences, less than 15% seen once, with approximately 23% in the top ten. The data were taken from a study of T-cell memory formation after mild COVID-19. The wider study: TCR clusters largely stayed donor specific.

Study-level results: Contracting clones from day 15 to 85 showed balanced CD4/CD8; later expanders favored CD4+.

The TCR sequence derives from a man between 18 and 35 years old who had mild COVID-19 (a few samples of this study predate the infection). Cell type and time point are not known. Material for sequencing was PBMCs or a T cell subset sorted from them (not recorded which).

This CDR3 reads CASSLRGLAGGRDTQYF. CDR3 nucleotides: TGTGCCAGCAGCCTCCGAGGACTAGCGGGGGGGCGGGATACGCAGTATTTT. The V call is TRBV11-2, the J call TRBJ2-3; the match to TRBD2 covers 15 bases. The CDR3 has 17 amino acids. Germline CDR1 reads SGHAT; CDR2 reads FQNNGV. J was trimmed by 6 bases and V by 5 bases; bases with no gene match: 9.